Listed here are 20 T cell receptor beta chains from one sample, sequenced in a study of graft-versus-host responses after intestinal transplantation. Their recognized antigens are unknown. Sequencing used immunoSEQ multiplex PCR; TCRdb keeps in-frame clones, though not all of them. The sample carries 60,000 to 75,000 clones, roughly 90% recorded once. Source: unstimulated CD8+ T cells sorted from spleen or lymph node cells, taken before intestinal transplant. The origin of the receptors is a human donor who received an intestinal transplant.

The V gene is TRBV19, the J gene TRBJ2-3; 9 positions match TRBD2. CDR3 length: 18 residues. Looked up from germline, CDR1 is LNHDA and CDR2 is SQIVND (reference sequence). V lost 1 base, J lost 3 bases, and 11 bases stayed unmatched. The CDR3 sequence: CASSIGSGLALDTDTQYF. DNA for the CDR3: TGTGCCAGTAGTATAGGGTCAGGACTAGCGTTGGATACAGATACGCAGTATTTT.

The rearrangement links TRBV7-9 to TRBJ1-1, with 7 positions matching TRBD1. Germline CDR1 reads SEHNR; CDR2 reads FQNEAQ (reference sequence). V shed 6 bases and J 7 bases; nucleotides not matched to a gene: 8. The CDR3 runs to 13 residues. Here the CDR3 DNA reads TGTGCCAGCAGTTTCTCAGGGGGTAGTGAAGCTTTCTTT. Its protein is CASSFSGGSEAFF.

The CDR3 sequence is CASSYGQGNSGANVLTF. CDR3 bases: TGCGCCAGCAGCTACGGACAGGGGAACTCTGGGGCCAACGTCCTGACTTTC. V gene TRBV5-1 combines with J gene TRBJ2-6; 9 bases are shared with TRBD1. The germline V gene encodes CDR1 SGHRS and CDR2 YFSETQ. The CDR3 is 17 residues long. V trimming: 3 bases; J trimming: 0 bases; junction bases outside the gene matches: 4.

This clone was seen just once. CDR3: CASSHPLGGPQYF. The CDR3 DNA sequence: TGCGCCAGCAGCCACCCCTTAGGAGGACCCCAGTACTTC. The chain joins TRBV4-1 to TRBJ2-4; D is perhaps TRBD2 (5 bases). In germline, CDR1 is MGHRA, CDR2 YSYEKL. The germline V and J ends were trimmed by 3 bases and 13 bases, with 16 bases remaining between them. The CDR3 runs to 13 residues.

This CDR3 is CASVQGPDTQYF. As DNA, the CDR3 is TGTGCCAGCGTACAGGGGCCAGATACGCAGTATTTT. The chain couples TRBV27 to TRBJ2-3, with 7 bases fitting TRBD1. The germline V gene encodes CDR1 MNHEY and CDR2 SMNVEV (reference sequence). J was trimmed by 4 bases and V by 8 bases; bases with no gene match: 3. This CDR3 region has 12 residues.

In its sample, this clone was seen once. This rearrangement joins TRBV19 to TRBJ2-5, with 9 bases fitting TRBD2. Germline assignment: CDR1 LNHDA and CDR2 SQIVND (reference sequence). V dropped 9 bases and J dropped 5; count of bases not matched to a gene: 13. The CDR3 extends over 15 amino acids. CDR3 region: CASRDLAGAGETQYF. CDR3 DNA sequence: TGTGCCAGCAGGGATTTAGCGGGGGCAGGGGAGACCCAGTACTTC.

The J gene is TRBJ2-7, the V gene TRBV27; 15 bases are shared with TRBD2. There are 19 residues in the CDR3. Per the germline V gene, CDR1 is MNHEY and CDR2 is SMNVEV (reference sequence). Losses at the gene ends were 5 bases for V and 0 bases for J; bases not matched to a gene: 11. DNA for the CDR3: TGTGCCAGCAGTACTACAGGGACTAGCGGGGGGCTCCGCTCCTACGAGCAGTACTTC. The encoded protein is CASSTTGTSGGLRSYEQYF.

The chain combines TRBV29-1 with TRBJ2-1, with 7 bases lining up with TRBD2. With V trimmed by 0 bases and J by 5 bases, 10 bases remained unmatched. The CDR3 sequence is 16 residues long. CDR1 SQVTM and CDR2 ANQGSEA come from the germline V gene. The CDR3 protein is CSVEDWGGSRNNEQFF. In nucleotides, the CDR3 is TGCAGCGTTGAAGATTGGGGCGGGAGTCGCAACAATGAGCAGTTCTTC.

The chain employs TRBV29-1 and TRBJ2-7, with 11 bases fitting TRBD2. V gave up 2 bases and J gave up 4 bases; unmatched junction bases: 4. The CDR3 has 14 residues. Germline V CDR1 and CDR2: SQVTM, ANQGSEA. CDR3 sequence reads: CSVETLAGAYEQYF. CDR3 nucleotides: TGCAGCGTTGAAACACTAGCGGGGGCGTACGAGCAGTACTTC.

The chain uses TRBV27 and TRBJ1-5; D unclear. The germline gives CDR1 MNHEY, CDR2 SMNVEV (reference sequence). The CDR3 has 14 residues. Trimming removed 2 bases at V and 4 bases at J, with 9 bases between. The CDR3 here is CASSLASGNQPQHF. The DNA of the CDR3 is TGTGCCAGCAGTTTAGCGAGTGGTAATCAGCCCCAGCATTTT.

J is TRBJ2-1 and V is TRBV4-2; 7 bases align to TRBD2. The V segment lost 2 bases and the J segment 0 bases; nucleotides outside the gene matches: 10. Germline V CDR1 and CDR2: LGHNA, YNFKEQ. CDR3 length equals 18 residues. CDR3 region: CASSQTELAVSSYNEQFF. The DNA of the CDR3 is TGTGCCAGCAGCCAAACAGAGCTAGCGGTAAGCTCCTACAATGAGCAGTTCTTC.

V usage is TRBV11-2 and J usage is TRBJ2-7, with D perhaps matching TRBD1 (6 bases). The CDR3 spans 14 residues. Trimming took off 4 bases at V and 4 bases at J, with 14 bases between the two ends. Per germline, CDR1 SGHAT and CDR2 FQNNGV. DNA of the CDR3: TGTGCCAGCAGCTGGGGGCAGGGAGATTACGAGCAGTACTTC. Translation: CASSWGQGDYEQYF. The full variable domain, with the rest looked up from reference TRBV11-2 and TRBJ2-7, is EAGVAQSPRYKIIEKRQSVAFWCNPISGHATLYWYQQILGQGPKLLIQFQNNGVVDDSQLPKDRFSAERLKGVDSTLKIQPAKLEDSAVYLCASSWGQGDYEQYFGPGTRLTVT.

The rearrangement uses TRBV6-5 and TRBJ1-4; a possible D gene is TRBD1 (6 bases). The CDR3 length is 14 residues. Deletions cut 6 bases from V and 10 bases from J, with 18 bases between. CDR1 and CDR2 from the germline V gene are MNHEY and SVGAGI. DNA of the CDR3: TGTGCCAGCAGAAAACAGGGTTGGGAGGGAAAACTGTTTTTT. Its protein is CASRKQGWEGKLFF.

The J gene is TRBJ2-1, the V gene TRBV9, with 10 positions matching TRBD2. The V segment lost 4 bases and the J segment 7 bases; nucleotides outside the gene matches: 11. There are 16 residues in the CDR3. CDR1 is SGDLS, CDR2 YYNGEE, per germline. The DNA for the CDR3 is TGTGCCAGCAGCACCTCTAGCGGGAGAACAGGGAATGAGCAGTTCTTC. It translates to CASSTSSGRTGNEQFF. Variable domain in full (rest from reference TRBV9 and TRBJ2-1): DSGVTQTPKHLITATGQRVTLRCSPRSGDLSVYWYQQSLDQGLQFLIQYYNGEERAKGNILERFSAQQFPDLHSELNLSSLELGDSALYFCASSTSSGRTGNEQFFGPGTRLTVL.

With regard to this clone: Other DNA sequences of this sample code for an identical CDR3. CDR3 residues: CASSFGTAYEQYF. As DNA, the CDR3 is TGTGCCAGCAGTTTCGGGACAGCCTACGAGCAGTACTTC. The rearrangement joins TRBV27 to TRBJ2-7; 7 nucleotides agree with TRBD1. The junction had 1 base not matched to a gene; V was cut back by 3 bases and J by 2 bases. Germline CDR1 is MNHEY and CDR2 is SMNVEV (reference sequence). The CDR3 spans 13 residues.

The chain employs TRBV28 and TRBJ2-7; D might be TRBD2 (7 bases). V lost 6 bases and J lost 0, with 21 bases in between. This CDR3 has 17 amino acids. Germline CDR1 MDHEN, CDR2 SYDVKM. In DNA, the CDR3 is TGTGCCAGCAGAACTGCTCTAGGGGGGGGACCCTCCTACGAGCAGTACTTC. Translating gives CASRTALGGGPSYEQYF.

Remarks on this clone: A read error may produce the germline difference seen at one junction end. This sequence joins TRBV6-6 and TRBJ2-3; D remains unclear. The CDR3 sequence is 16 residues long. From germline, CDR1 is MNHNY and CDR2 SVGAGI (reference sequence). The CDR3 protein is CASSYRGWSRTDTQYF. CDR3 sequence (DNA): TGTGCCAGCAGTTACAGAGGATGGAGCCGCACGGATACGCAGTATTTT.

The gene calls are TRBV6-6 and TRBJ2-7; the D gene is possibly TRBD2 (6 bases). Germline lookup yields CDR1 MNHNY and CDR2 SVGAGI (reference sequence). The CDR3 loop spans 15 amino acids. V lost 1 base to trimming and J lost 3 bases, with 13 bases between them. CDR3 DNA: TGTGCCAGCAGTTACTTAAGGGTAGCGGACTACGAGCAGTACTTC. Translating it yields CASSYLRVADYEQYF.

The rearrangement uses TRBV2 and TRBJ1-1; tentatively, D is TRBD1 (5 bases). Germline CDR1 and CDR2: SNHLY and FYNNEI. V was shortened by 7 bases and J by 10 bases, with 13 bases between the two germline ends. The CDR3 is 11 amino acids. In DNA form, the CDR3 reads TGTGCCAGCATAGGGGCCGGCGGAGCTTTCTTT. Amino acids: CASIGAGGAFF.

The CDR3 DNA is TGTGCCCCACGAGGTTCTGGCCTTAACACTGAAGCTTTCTTT. It specifies CAPRGSGLNTEAFF. The rearrangement links TRBV2 to TRBJ1-1; unclear D gene. The CDR3 is 14 residues long. The V end lost 11 bases, the J end lost 2 bases, and 18 bases lay between the germline ends. Germline CDR1 is SNHLY and CDR2 is FYNNEI.